The T cell receptor (beta chain) described here comes from a study of Graves' ophthalmopathy and Graves' hyperthyroidism. TCR beta CDR3 amplification used RNA transcripts. HTBI primers served in a first-round RT-PCR, which a second-round multiplex PCR followed. Using its own MiXCR run on the multiplex PCR reads, TCRdb lists one record per CDR3 protein. The table lists around 1.1 million distinct CDR3 sequences, about 36% of them singletons. Patients in the hyperthyroidism group, adults aged 18 to 65, were newly diagnosed, under 2 months' duration. This clonotype was observed at least ten times. The V end lost 7 bases, the J end lost 7 bases, and 22 bases lay between the germline ends. The CDR3 sequence is 15 residues long.

The clonotype was recovered from an adult man with Graves' hyperthyroidism. The specimen was peripheral blood or thyroid tissue (not recorded which). The genes are TRBV12-3 or TRBV12-4 and TRBJ1-2; D unresolved. Here the CDR3 DNA reads TGTGCCAGCACCCCGGGTGGCACCCTGCGAGGTGGCTACACCTTC. This sequence encodes CASTPGGTLRGGYTF.